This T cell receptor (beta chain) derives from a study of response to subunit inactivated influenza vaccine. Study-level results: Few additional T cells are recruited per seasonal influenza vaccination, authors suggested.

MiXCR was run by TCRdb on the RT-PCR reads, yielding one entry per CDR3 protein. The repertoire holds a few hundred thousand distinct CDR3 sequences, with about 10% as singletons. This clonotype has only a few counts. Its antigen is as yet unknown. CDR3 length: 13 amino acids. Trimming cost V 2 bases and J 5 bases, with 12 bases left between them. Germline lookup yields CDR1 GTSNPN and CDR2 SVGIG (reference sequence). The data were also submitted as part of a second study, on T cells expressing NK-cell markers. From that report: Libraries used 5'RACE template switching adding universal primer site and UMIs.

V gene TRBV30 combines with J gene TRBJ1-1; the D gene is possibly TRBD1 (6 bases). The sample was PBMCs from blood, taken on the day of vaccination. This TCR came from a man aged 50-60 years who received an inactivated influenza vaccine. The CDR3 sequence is CAWSSTQGTEAFF. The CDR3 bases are TGTGCCTGGAGTAGTACTCAGGGGACTGAAGCTTTCTTT.